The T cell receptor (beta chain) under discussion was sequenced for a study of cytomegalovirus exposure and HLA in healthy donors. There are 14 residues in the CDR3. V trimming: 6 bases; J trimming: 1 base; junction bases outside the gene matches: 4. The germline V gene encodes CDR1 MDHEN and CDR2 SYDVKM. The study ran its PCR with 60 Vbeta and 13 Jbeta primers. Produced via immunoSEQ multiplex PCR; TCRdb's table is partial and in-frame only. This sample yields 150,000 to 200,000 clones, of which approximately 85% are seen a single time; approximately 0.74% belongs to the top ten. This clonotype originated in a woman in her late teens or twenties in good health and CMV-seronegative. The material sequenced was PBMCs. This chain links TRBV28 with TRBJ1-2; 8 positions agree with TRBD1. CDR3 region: CASRRDRHNYGYTF. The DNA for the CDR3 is TGTGCCAGCAGGCGGGACAGGCATAACTATGGCTACACCTTC.